The next 17 T cell receptor beta chains were all read from a single sample in a study of identical twins. TCRdb processed the 5' RACE reads anew with MiXCR; each CDR3 protein has one entry. Counted here are around 680,000 distinct CDR3 sequences, 8.6% occurring once; the ten biggest clones make up 0.8% to 1%. The data also belong to a second study, concerning yellow fever vaccine responses in identical twins.

Sequenced sample: PBMCs. Receptors originate from a woman aged 18-29 years in good health.

V gene TRBV29-1 combines with J gene TRBJ2-6; tentatively, D is TRBD2 (7 bases). This CDR3 has 16 amino acids. Trimming took 4 bases from V and 4 from J, leaving 17 bases between them. Germline V gene sequence: CDR1 SQVTM, CDR2 ANQGSEA. CDR3 loop: CSVVALGGAGANVLTF. In nucleotides, the CDR3 is TGCAGCGTTGTGGCCCTTGGGGGGGCCGGGGCCAACGTCCTGACTTTC.

This clonotype was counted between two and nine times. The CDR3 DNA is TGCGCCAGCAGCACGGACGGGATGCAAGGAGCGGGGGCGCCCCGGGCCAAAAACATTCAGTACTTC. Its protein product is CASSTDGMQGAGAPRAKNIQYF. This sequence joins TRBV5-1 and TRBJ2-4, with TRBD2 identical over 8 bases. Germline CDR1 SGHRS, CDR2 YFSETQ. V dropped 4 bases and J dropped 1; count of bases not matched to a gene: 25. This CDR3 comprises 22 residues.

The chain employs TRBV12-3 or TRBV12-4 and TRBJ2-2, with 14 bases identical to TRBD2. The CDR3 is 16 residues long. With 5 bases clipped from V and 6 bases from J, the junction kept 5 bases outside the gene matches. CDR3 nucleotides: TGTGCCAGCAGTCCCCTGGGACTAGCGGGGGCCGGGGAGCTGTTTTTT. Its protein product is CASSPLGLAGAGELFF.

CDR3 residues: CASSLGTSGRADDEQFF. As DNA, the CDR3 is TGTGCCAGCAGTTTGGGGACTAGCGGGAGGGCCGACGATGAGCAGTTCTTC. The chain recombines TRBV25-1 with TRBJ2-1; 16 bases are shared with TRBD2. V shed 5 bases, J shed 8 bases, and the junction held 9 bases outside the gene matches. From germline, CDR1 is MGHDK and CDR2 SYGVNS. The CDR3 is made up of 17 amino acids.

The rearrangement joins TRBV7-9 to TRBJ2-7, with 9 positions matching TRBD1. V gave up 7 bases and J gave up 4 bases; unmatched junction bases: 8. The germline CDR1 and CDR2 sequences are SEHNR and FQNEAQ (reference sequence). CDR3 length: 14 residues. CDR3 in amino acids: CASTTGGRSYEQYF. The CDR3 coding sequence is TGTGCCAGCACCACAGGGGGCCGGTCATACGAGCAGTACTTC. The variable domain in full, with the rest retrieved from reference TRBV7-9 and TRBJ2-7, is DTGVSQNPRHKITKRGQNVTFRCDPISEHNRLYWYRQTLGQGPEFLTYFQNEAQLEKSRLLSDRFSAERPKGSFSTLEIQRTEQGDSAMYLCASTTGGRSYEQYFGPGTRLTVT.

This clonotype was observed at least ten times. The gene calls are TRBV12-3 or TRBV12-4 and TRBJ2-1; perhaps D is TRBD1 or TRBD2 (6 bases each). The CDR3 runs to 14 residues. V dropped 2 bases and J dropped 8 bases, with 13 bases sitting between them. CDR3 protein: CASSLSGRGDEQFF. In DNA form, the CDR3 reads TGTGCCAGCAGTTTATCGGGTAGGGGGGATGAGCAGTTCTTC.

CDR3 sequence: CASTPWRGADTQYF. The CDR3 nucleotides are TGTGCCAGCACCCCTTGGCGGGGGGCAGATACGCAGTATTTT. The chain joins TRBV6-1 to TRBJ2-3; 8 nucleotides agree with TRBD2. J gave up 4 bases and V 7 bases, and 7 bases lay outside the gene matches. The germline CDR1 and CDR2 sequences are MNHNS and SASEGT. The length of the CDR3 is 14 residues.

This clonotype was counted many times. The CDR3 protein is CAIRTGTGKTYEQYF. The CDR3, as DNA: TGTGCCATCCGAACCGGGACAGGGAAGACCTACGAGCAGTACTTC. This chain uses TRBV10-3 with TRBJ2-7; 9 nucleotides match TRBD1. Germline V gene data show CDR1 as ENHRY and CDR2 as SYGVKD. CDR3 size: 15 residues. The ends lost 8 bases at V and 2 bases at J; junction bases unmatched: 10.

J is TRBJ2-5 and V is TRBV6-1; 10 bases align to TRBD2. This CDR3 contains 14 residues. Germline trimming cut 8 bases from V and 4 bases from J; bases unmatched to any gene: 7. Germline V gene sequence: CDR1 MNHNS, CDR2 SASEGT. CDR3 loop: CASRERGGRETQYF. Written as DNA, the CDR3 is TGTGCCAGCCGAGAGCGGGGGGGCCGAGAGACCCAGTACTTC.

The chain employs TRBV6-5 and TRBJ2-5; 10 positions agree with TRBD2. Germline CDR1 MNHEY, CDR2 SVGAGI. The CDR3 spans 16 residues. With 0 bases clipped from V and 5 bases from J, the junction kept 6 bases outside the gene matches. In DNA, the CDR3 is TGTGCCAGCAGTTACTCGAACCTAGCGGGAGTTGAGACCCAGTACTTC. Protein product: CASSYSNLAGVETQYF.

This clonotype was picked up a small number of times. This chain connects TRBV12-3 or TRBV12-4 to TRBJ1-6, with unresolved D. Trimming cost V 1 base and J 13 bases, with 11 bases left between them. The CDR3 sequence is 13 residues long. The CDR3 is CASSLVARRPLHF. The CDR3 nucleotides are TGTGCCAGCAGTTTAGTAGCCAGGCGGCCCCTCCACTTT.

Concerning this clonotype: A much larger clonotype is one base distant, so this may be a read error. The CDR3 does not end in the conserved phenylalanine or tryptophan, so this is likely a read error. The chain carries TRBV20-1 and TRBJ2-3, with D unclear. Germline V lookup: CDR1 DFQATT, CDR2 SNEGSKA (reference sequence). This CDR3 has 15 residues. V was clipped by 0 bases and J by 0 bases, with 10 bases between them. The CDR3 nucleotides are TGCAGTGCTAGAGACGCCCTAACTAGCACAGATACGCAGTATATT. The encoded protein is CSARDALTSTDTQYI.

The chain carries TRBV7-9 and TRBJ2-2, with D maybe TRBD2 (7 bases). The CDR3 covers 16 residues. Germline values: CDR1 SEHNR, CDR2 FQNEAQ (reference sequence). Deletions cut 5 bases from V and 1 base from J, with 14 bases between. CDR3 nucleotide sequence: TGTGCCAGCAGCCCCCGGGGGGCACAGAACACCGGGGAGCTGTTTTTT. Amino acids: CASSPRGAQNTGELFF. The full variable domain, with the rest looked up from reference TRBV7-9 and TRBJ2-2, is DTGVSQNPRHKITKRGQNVTFRCDPISEHNRLYWYRQTLGQGPEFLTYFQNEAQLEKSRLLSDRFSAERPKGSFSTLEIQRTEQGDSAMYLCASSPRGAQNTGELFFGEGSRLTVL.

The chain links TRBV11-2 to TRBJ2-3; D might be TRBD2 (6 bases). The CDR3 is 18 amino acids. Trimming pared 5 bases from V and 0 bases from J, leaving 21 bases between. Germline values: CDR1 SGHAT, CDR2 FQNNGV. CDR3 nucleotide sequence: TGTGCCAGCAGCCCTAGATACAAAAGCGGGTTTAGCACAGATACGCAGTATTTT. Translation: CASSPRYKSGFSTDTQYF.

In this sample, this clonotype turned up a few times. This chain links TRBV28 with TRBJ2-4, with D unresolved. V lost 6 bases to trimming and J lost 0 bases, with 3 bases between them. This CDR3 is 12 amino acids long. Germline CDR1 reads MDHEN; CDR2 reads SYDVKM. The CDR3 nucleotides read TGTGCCAGCAGACGAGCCAAAAACATTCAGTACTTC. The encoded protein is CASRRAKNIQYF.

The chain joins TRBV2 to TRBJ2-1, with 12 bases fitting TRBD1. CDR3 length: 12 residues. The ends lost 10 bases at V and 14 bases at J; junction bases unmatched: 9. Germline V lookup: CDR1 SNHLY, CDR2 FYNNEI. CDR3 nucleotides: TGTGCCACCCGGGGACAGGGGGCCTTTGAGTTCTTC. It specifies CATRGQGAFEFF.

Here the CDR3 reads CASSPTGDNSPLHF. CDR3 bases: TGTGCCAGCAGCCCTACAGGGGACAATTCACCCCTCCACTTT. The rearrangement uses TRBV2 and TRBJ1-6; TRBD1 aligns across 7 bases. CDR1 is SNHLY and CDR2 is FYNNEI in the germline V gene. J gave up 7 bases and V 6 bases, and 6 bases lay outside the gene matches. CDR3 length: 14 residues.